This TCR beta chain was identified during a study of shared T cell receptors in the human thymus. This clone occurred once. Data came from immunoSEQ multiplex PCR; TCRdb stores just in-frame clones and leaves some out. This table holds approximately 580,000 clones, approximately 78% found once. Per the germline V gene, CDR1 is MNHNY and CDR2 is SVGAGI (reference sequence). Germline trimming cut 5 bases from V and 7 bases from J; bases unmatched to any gene: 9. The CDR3 runs to 14 residues. These same records also appear under a second study, on human thymus T cells. From that report: In corrective heart surgery, resections were taken, and these provided the thymus tissue.

The origin of this receptor is a boy less than two years old with a congenital heart defect. The chain recombines TRBV6-6 with TRBJ1-2; TRBD1 agrees at 8 bases. Sample: thymocytes. The CDR3 DNA follows: TGTGCCAGCAGTACCCCCCAGGGGGCGGTTGGCTACACCTTC. The encoded protein is CASSTPQGAVGYTF.